This TCR beta chain is drawn from a study of Ad26.COV2.S vaccination and SARS-CoV-2 variants. Study as a whole: Once or twice, 56 days apart, Ad26.COV2.S was delivered intramuscularly. Points from the study as a whole: Substantial breadth was reported for post-vaccination spike-specific CD8+ and CD4+ T cells. Spike-specific TCR breadth ran higher among vaccine recipients than placebo recipients. Total responses of T cells may have been underestimated by the analyses of TCR breadth and depth.

With regard to this clone: Its antigen is currently unknown.

Here immunoSEQ multiplex PCR was the method, and the copy in TCRdb shows in-frame clones only, minus some. The sample carries roughly 420,000 clones, roughly 90% recorded once. The sample's treatment: some 20 received Ad26.COV2.S at low or high dose, single or two shots; a few received placebo; per-sample allocation not given. The study sampled participants on day 63 after the first vaccine or placebo injection. With 2 bases removed from V and 1 base from J, the gap between germline ends came to 15 bases. Germline CDR1 and CDR2: SGHVS and FNYEAQ. The CDR3 loop spans 17 amino acids. The sequence derives from a person between 18 and 65 years old who received the Ad26.COV2.S COVID-19 vaccine or a placebo. Here the sequenced sample was peripheral blood, taken in a trial of Ad26.COV2.S vaccine versus placebo. V gene TRBV7-6 combines with J gene TRBJ2-1; D might be TRBD1 (6 bases). CDR3 DNA: TGTGCCAGCAGCTTACGACTTACAGGGACATCCTACAATGAGCAGTTCTTC. Amino acids: CASSLRLTGTSYNEQFF.